The clone carrying this T cell receptor (beta chain) appeared a single time. Its specificity is not known. Assay used: immunoSEQ multiplex PCR; TCRdb lists only in-frame clones, some missing. The table includes approximately 110,000 clones, around 96% detected once. CDR3 size: 13 residues. Germline-derived CDR1 and CDR2 are LNHNV and YYDKDF (reference sequence). Trimming pared 1 base from V and 6 bases from J, leaving 7 bases between. This record comes from a study of T cell responses to AZD1222 COVID-19 vaccine. Study findings and constraints: A reported finding is that nearly half of spike-specific TCRs target unmutated variant regions. Clonal diversity was possibly underestimated, and the donors were mostly white British, with more females.

This clonotype was obtained from an adult in good health. The sample in question was peripheral blood, obtained on day 0 of AZD1222 vaccination. This chain connects TRBV15 to TRBJ1-3; D not certain. The CDR3 sequence is CATSRARVNTIYF. The CDR3 DNA sequence: TGTGCCACCAGCAGAGCCCGTGTAAACACCATATATTTT.